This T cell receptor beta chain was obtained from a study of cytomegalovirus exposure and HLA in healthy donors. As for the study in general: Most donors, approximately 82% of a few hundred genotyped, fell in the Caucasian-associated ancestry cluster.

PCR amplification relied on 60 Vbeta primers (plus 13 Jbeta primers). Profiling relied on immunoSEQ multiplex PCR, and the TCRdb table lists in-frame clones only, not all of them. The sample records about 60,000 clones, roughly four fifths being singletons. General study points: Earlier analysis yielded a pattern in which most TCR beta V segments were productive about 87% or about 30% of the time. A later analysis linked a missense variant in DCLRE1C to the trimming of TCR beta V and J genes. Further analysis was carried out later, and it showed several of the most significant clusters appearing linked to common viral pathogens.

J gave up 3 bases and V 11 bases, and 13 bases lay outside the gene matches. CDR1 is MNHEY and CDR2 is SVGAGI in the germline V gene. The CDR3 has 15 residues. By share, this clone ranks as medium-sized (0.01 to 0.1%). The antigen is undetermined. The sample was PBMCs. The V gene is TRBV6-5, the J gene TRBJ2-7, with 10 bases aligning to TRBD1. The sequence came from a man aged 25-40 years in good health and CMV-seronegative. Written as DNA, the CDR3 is TGTGCCTCTTCCCGCGTCGGGGACAGGGGCTACGAGCAGTACTTC. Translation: CASSRVGDRGYEQYF.